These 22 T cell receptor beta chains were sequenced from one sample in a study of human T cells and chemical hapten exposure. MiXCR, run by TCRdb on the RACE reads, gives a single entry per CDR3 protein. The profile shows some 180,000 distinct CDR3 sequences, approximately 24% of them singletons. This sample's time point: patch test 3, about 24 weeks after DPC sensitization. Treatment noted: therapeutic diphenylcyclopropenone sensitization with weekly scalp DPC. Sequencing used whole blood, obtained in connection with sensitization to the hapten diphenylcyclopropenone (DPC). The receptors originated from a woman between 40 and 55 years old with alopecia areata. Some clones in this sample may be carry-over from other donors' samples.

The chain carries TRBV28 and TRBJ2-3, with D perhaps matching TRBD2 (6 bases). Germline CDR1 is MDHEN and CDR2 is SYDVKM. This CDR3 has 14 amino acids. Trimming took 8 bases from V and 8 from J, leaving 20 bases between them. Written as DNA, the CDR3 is TGTGCCAGCGGGGGGACGGGAACGAGGGGTACGCAGTATTTT. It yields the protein CASGGTGTRGTQYF.

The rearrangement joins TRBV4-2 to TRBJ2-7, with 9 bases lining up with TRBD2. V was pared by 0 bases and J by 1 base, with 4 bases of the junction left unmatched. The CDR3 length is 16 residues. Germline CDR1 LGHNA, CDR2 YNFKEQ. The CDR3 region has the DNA TGTGCCAGCAGCCAAGATAGCGGGAGTGGGTCCTACGAGCAGTACTTC. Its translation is CASSQDSGSGSYEQYF.

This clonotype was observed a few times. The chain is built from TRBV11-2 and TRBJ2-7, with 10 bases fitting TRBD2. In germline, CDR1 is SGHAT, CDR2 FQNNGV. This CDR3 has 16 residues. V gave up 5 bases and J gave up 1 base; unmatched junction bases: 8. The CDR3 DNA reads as TGTGCCAGCAGCAGGGCTAGCGGGAGCCTTTCCTACGAGCAGTACTTC. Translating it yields CASSRASGSLSYEQYF.

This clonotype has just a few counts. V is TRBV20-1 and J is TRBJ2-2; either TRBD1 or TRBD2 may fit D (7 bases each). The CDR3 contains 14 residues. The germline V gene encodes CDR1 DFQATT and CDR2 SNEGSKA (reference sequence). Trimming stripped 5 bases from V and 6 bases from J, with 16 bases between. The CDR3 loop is CSAPRQGGAGELFF. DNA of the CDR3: TGCAGTGCTCCTCGGCAGGGGGGGGCCGGGGAGCTGTTTTTT.

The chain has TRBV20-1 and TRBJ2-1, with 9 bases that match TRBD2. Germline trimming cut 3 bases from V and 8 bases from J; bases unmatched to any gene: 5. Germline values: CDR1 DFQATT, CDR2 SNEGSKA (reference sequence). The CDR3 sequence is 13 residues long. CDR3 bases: TGCAGTGCTAGGGTAGCGGGGGAAGATGAGCAGTTCTTC. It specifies CSARVAGEDEQFF.

The CDR3 DNA is TGTGCCAGCAGCTCGCGGGGTAACAATGAGCAGTTCTTC. Its protein product is CASSSRGNNEQFF. This chain links TRBV7-3 with TRBJ2-1; D is perhaps TRBD2 (6 bases). The CDR3 is 13 residues long. The germline gives CDR1 SGHTA, CDR2 FQGTGA. V dropped 4 bases and J dropped 5 bases, with 9 bases sitting between them.

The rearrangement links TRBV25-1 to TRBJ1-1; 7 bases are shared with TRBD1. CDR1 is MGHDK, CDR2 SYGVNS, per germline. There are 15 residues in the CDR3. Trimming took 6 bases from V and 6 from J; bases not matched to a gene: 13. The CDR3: CASRTMTGRRAEAFF. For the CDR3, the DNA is TGTGCCAGCAGGACTATGACAGGGAGAAGGGCTGAAGCTTTCTTT.

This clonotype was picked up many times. The CDR3: CAISDSRSGGSYEQYF. The CDR3, as DNA: TGTGCCATCAGTGACTCCCGGAGCGGGGGTTCCTACGAGCAGTACTTC. V usage is TRBV10-3 and J usage is TRBJ2-7; TRBD2 agrees at 8 bases. V lost 3 bases to trimming and J lost 1 base; unmatched junction nucleotides: 8. The length of the CDR3 is 16 residues. The germline V gene has CDR1 ENHRY and CDR2 SYGVKD.

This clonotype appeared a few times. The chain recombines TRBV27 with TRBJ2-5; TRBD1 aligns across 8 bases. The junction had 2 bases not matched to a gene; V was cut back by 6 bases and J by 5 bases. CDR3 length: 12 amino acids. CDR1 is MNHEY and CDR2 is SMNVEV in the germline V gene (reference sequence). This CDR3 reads CASSPGGETQYF. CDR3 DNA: TGTGCCAGCAGCCCAGGGGGCGAGACCCAGTACTTC.

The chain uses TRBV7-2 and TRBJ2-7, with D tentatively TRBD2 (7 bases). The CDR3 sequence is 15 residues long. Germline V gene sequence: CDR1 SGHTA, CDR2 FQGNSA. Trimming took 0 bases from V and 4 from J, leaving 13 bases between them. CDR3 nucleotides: TGTGCCAGCAGCTTAGCGCGGGGGCCCTATTACGAGCAGTACTTC. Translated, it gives CASSLARGPYYEQYF.

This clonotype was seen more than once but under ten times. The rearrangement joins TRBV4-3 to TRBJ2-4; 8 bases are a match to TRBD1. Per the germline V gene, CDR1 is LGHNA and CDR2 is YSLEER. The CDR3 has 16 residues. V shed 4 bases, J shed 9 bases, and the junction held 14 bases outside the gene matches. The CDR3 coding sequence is TGCGCCAGCAGCCGGACGGACGGGACAGGAGGGGGCATTCAGTACTTC. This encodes CASSRTDGTGGGIQYF.

The CDR3 bases are TGTGCCAGCAGTTACTCCAGTGGCGTTTACGAGCAGTACTTC. Its protein product is CASSYSSGVYEQYF. The genes are TRBV6-2 or TRBV6-3 and TRBJ2-7; D gene uncertain. From germline, CDR1 is MNHEY and CDR2 SVGEGT. V was shortened by 0 bases and J by 4 bases, with 10 bases between the two germline ends. This CDR3 is built from 14 residues.

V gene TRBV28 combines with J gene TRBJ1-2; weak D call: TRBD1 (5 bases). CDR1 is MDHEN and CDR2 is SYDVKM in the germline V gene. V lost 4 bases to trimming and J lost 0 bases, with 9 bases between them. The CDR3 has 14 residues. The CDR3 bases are TGTGCCAGCAGTTCCCCGGGGGCTAACTATGGCTACACCTTC. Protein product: CASSSPGANYGYTF.

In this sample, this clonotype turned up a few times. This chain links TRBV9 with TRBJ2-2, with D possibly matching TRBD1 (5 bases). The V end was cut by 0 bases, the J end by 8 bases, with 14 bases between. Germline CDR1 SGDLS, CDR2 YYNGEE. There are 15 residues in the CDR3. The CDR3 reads CASSVDQGLIGELFF. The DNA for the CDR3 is TGTGCCAGCAGCGTAGATCAGGGATTGATAGGGGAGCTGTTTTTT.

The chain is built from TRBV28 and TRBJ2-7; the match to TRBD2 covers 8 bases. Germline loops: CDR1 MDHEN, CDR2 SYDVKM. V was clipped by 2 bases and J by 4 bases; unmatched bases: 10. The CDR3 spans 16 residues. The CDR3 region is CASSLRTGSGVYEQYF. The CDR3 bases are TGTGCCAGCAGTTTAAGGACGGGTAGCGGGGTTTACGAGCAGTACTTC.

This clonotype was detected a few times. CDR3 nucleotides: TGTGCCATCTCTTTCACCGGGGAGCTGTTTTTT. Its translation: CAISFTGELFF. The chain combines TRBV10-3 with TRBJ2-2; no firm D call. Trimming took 8 bases from V and 4 from J, leaving 5 bases between them. Germline V CDR1 and CDR2: ENHRY, SYGVKD. The CDR3 contains 11 residues.

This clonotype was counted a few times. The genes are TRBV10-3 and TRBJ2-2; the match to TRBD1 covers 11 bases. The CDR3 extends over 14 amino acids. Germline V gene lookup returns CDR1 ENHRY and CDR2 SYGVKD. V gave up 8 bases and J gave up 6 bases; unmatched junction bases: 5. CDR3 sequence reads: CAISRDRGSGELFF. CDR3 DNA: TGTGCCATCTCAAGGGACAGGGGGTCCGGGGAGCTGTTTTTT.

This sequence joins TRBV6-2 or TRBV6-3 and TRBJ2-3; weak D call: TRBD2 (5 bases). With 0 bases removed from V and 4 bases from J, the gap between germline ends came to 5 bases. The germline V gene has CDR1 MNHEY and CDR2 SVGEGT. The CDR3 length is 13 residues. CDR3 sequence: CASSYSAADTQYF. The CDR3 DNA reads TGTGCCAGCAGTTACTCAGCGGCAGATACGCAGTATTTT.

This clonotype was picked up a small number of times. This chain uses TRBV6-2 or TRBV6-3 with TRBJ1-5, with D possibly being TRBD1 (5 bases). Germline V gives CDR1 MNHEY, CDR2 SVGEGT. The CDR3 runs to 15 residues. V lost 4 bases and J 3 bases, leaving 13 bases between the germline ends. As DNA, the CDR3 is TGTGCCAGCAGTTGGAGGGGACGGTCCAATCAGCCCCAGCATTTT. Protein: CASSWRGRSNQPQHF.

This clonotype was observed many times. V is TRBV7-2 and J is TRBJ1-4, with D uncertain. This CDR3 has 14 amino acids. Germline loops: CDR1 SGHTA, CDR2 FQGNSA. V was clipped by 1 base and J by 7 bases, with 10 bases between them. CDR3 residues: CASSLDAASEKLFF. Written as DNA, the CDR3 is TGTGCCAGCAGCTTAGACGCAGCAAGTGAAAAACTGTTTTTT.

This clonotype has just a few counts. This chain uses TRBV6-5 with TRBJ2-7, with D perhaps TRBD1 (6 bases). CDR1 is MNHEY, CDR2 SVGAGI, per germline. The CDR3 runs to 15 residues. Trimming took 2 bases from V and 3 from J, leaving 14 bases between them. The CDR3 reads CASSYVQGPSYEQYF. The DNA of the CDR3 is TGTGCCAGCAGTTACGTCCAGGGGCCCAGCTACGAGCAGTACTTC.

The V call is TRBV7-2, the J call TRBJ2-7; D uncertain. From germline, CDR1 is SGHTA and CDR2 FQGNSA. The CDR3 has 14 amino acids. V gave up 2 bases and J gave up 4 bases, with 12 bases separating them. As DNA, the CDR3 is TGTGCCAGCAGCTTACCAGTCCCCTTTTACGAGCAGTACTTC. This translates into CASSLPVPFYEQYF.